The entry that follows covers one TCR beta chain sequence. The antigen it binds to is not known. The sample holds no much larger clone one base away, and base qualities are not on file. Genomic DNA was extracted from sorted cells for sequencing of the TCRbeta CDR3 region. The immunoSEQ Assay was used for sequencing of TCRbeta CDR3 regions. Held by TCRdb, this immuneACCESS table contains in-frame sequences only and omits some clones. Under half of the omission traces to an unresolved V gene where checked; the cause of the rest is unknown. The sample includes about 52,000 clones, with approximately 80% observed a single time. The ten largest make up 9.5% to 15% of the sample. V is reduced by 3 bases and J by 3 bases, leaving a spacing of 5 bases between them. The CDR3 sequence holds 13 residues, the cysteine and phenylalanine included. Of all the DNA, just the CDR3 is kept, 39 bases in frame from base 1. CDR1 and CDR2, looked up from the germline V gene, are SNHLY and FYNNEI.

Patients with autoimmune disease history or receiving systemic immunosuppression were excluded from the trial. In every dose cohort, peripheral blood was drawn for TCR sequencing at baseline, cycle 4 day 1, and cycle 7 day 1. The samples were drawn from a first-in-human, open-label, multicenter phase I dose-escalation trial of ivuxolimab. Adults with locally advanced or metastatic melanoma, renal cell, hepatocellular, or head and neck squamous cell carcinoma were enrolled in the trial. Before TCR sequencing, CD4+ and CD8+ T cells were separately sorted from peripheral blood. The data are from a study of OX40 agonist ivuxolimab in advanced cancers. For context, the study as a whole: The costimulatory receptor OX40 (CD134) was targeted by ivuxolimab, a fully human IgG2 agonistic monoclonal antibody. Intravenous ivuxolimab was administered to patients every 2 weeks at six dose levels: 0.01, 0.1, 0.3, 1.5, 3 and 10 mg/kg. Of the 50 to 55 dose-escalation patients, hepatocellular carcinoma was present in roughly 19, melanoma in approximately 15, renal cell carcinoma in 9 and head and neck cancer in 9. The dose-escalation cohort was 82.7% male with a mean age of roughly 60 years, ranging from roughly 20 to 85. Prior anti-PD-1, anti-PD-L1 or anti-CTLA-4 therapy was permitted, and checkpoint inhibitors had been received by more than 35% of dose-escalation patients. Partial responses occurred in three dose-escalation patients: two with cutaneous melanoma and one with hepatocellular carcinoma. Peripheral TCRbeta sequencing aimed to test whether ivuxolimab altered TCR sequence diversity and caused clonal T-cell expansion. The paper reports the monotherapy dose-escalation portion (N of about 50 patients) of the phase I ivuxolimab trial.

Points the paper makes about the study in general: In partial responders in the 0.1-3.0 mg/kg groups, normalized peripheral clonal expansion was found to be among the lowest, especially among CD8+ T cells. After ivuxolimab, more expanded clones were found on average in CD8+ T cells than in CD4+ T cells. Low levels of normalized T-cell clonal expansion were also seen in some nonresponding patients. At doses from 0.1 to 3.0 mg/kg, clonal expansion was seen in both CD4+ and CD8+ blood T cells between baseline and week 6. The antigen specificity of the clonally expanded peripheral T cells was not determined.

The chain is assembled from TRBV2 and TRBJ2-2; the D gene cannot be resolved reliably. The sample was CD4+ or CD8+ T cells sorted from blood, taken in a trial of the OX40 agonist ivuxolimab. This receptor was identified in an adult with an advanced solid tumor such as melanoma, head and neck, liver or kidney cancer. The sequence in DNA is TGTGCCAGCAGTGAGGATTACACCGGGGAGCTGTTTTTT. The translation is CASSEDYTGELFF.